This T cell receptor (beta chain) came from a study of blood T cells in healthy people across ages. Study-level findings and limits: The donors' CMV status was not determined, possibly confounding changes in expanded clonotypes.

Every donor gave 9 to 10 milliliters of peripheral blood. The authors isolated at least 6.5 million PBMCs per sample. Through a sample-barcoded 5' primer and a J-beta primer mix, a second PCR was run for roughly 6 to 12 cycles. Each cDNA molecule received a tag from a template-switch adaptor that had 12 random nucleotides. A single record per CDR3 protein comes from TCRdb applying MiXCR to the 5' RACE reads. The top ten hold 20% to 25% of the sample, which has around 2 million distinct CDR3 sequences, about two fifths seen once. About this clonotype: What it recognizes is unknown.

The material sequenced was blood. The receptor comes from a human donor in good health.

CDR3 sequence (DNA): TGCAGCGCAGCAGGGGTGAAGGGCGTTGAAGAGCAGTACTTC. It codes for CSAAGVKGVEEQYF. The V and J genes are TRBV29-1 and TRBJ2-7, with D possibly being TRBD1 (6 bases). The CDR3 is 14 amino acids. Trimming stripped 7 bases from V and 7 bases from J, with 23 bases between. Looked up from germline, CDR1 is SQVTM and CDR2 is ANQGSEA.